The 27 T cell receptor beta chains below were found in one sample sequenced in a study of T cells in women clearing cervical HPV infection. Sequencing was performed with immunoSEQ multiplex PCR; in TCRdb, only in-frame clones are kept and a portion is missing. This repertoire includes about 46,000 clones. What was sequenced was blood buffy coat. The source of these receptors is a woman between 18 and 69 years old with a cervical HPV16 infection that either progressed to CIN3+ or cleared (not recorded which).

CDR3 loop: CASGLVGGREQFF. CDR3 bases read: TGTGCTAGTGGTTTGGTAGGGGGCCGTGAG. The chain joins TRBV12-5 to TRBJ2-1; the match to TRBD1 covers 7 bases. Sequencing ends 3 residues short of the CDR3 end; the germline J gene provides the rest. From germline, CDR1 is LGHNT and CDR2 FRNRAP. The trim removed 0 bases at V and 9 bases at J, leaving 2 bases unmatched. The CDR3 runs to 13 residues.

Here the CDR3 reads CASSLSGDTEAFF. The sequenced CDR3 bases are TGTGCCAGCAGCTTATCAGGGGACACTGAA. The rearrangement joins TRBV7-3 to TRBJ1-1, with D tentatively TRBD1 (6 bases). The read terminates 3 residues ahead of where the CDR3 ends, so the germline J gene completes it. V was clipped by 2 bases and J by 3 bases, with 7 bases between them. Germline V gene lookup returns CDR1 SGHTA and CDR2 FQGTGA. The CDR3 consists of 13 residues.

A note on this clone: With the read ending 3 residues before the CDR3 end, the germline J gene is used to fill in that end. The chain links TRBV6-1 to TRBJ1-5; tentative D call: TRBD1 (5 bases). Per the germline V gene, CDR1 is MNHNS and CDR2 is SASEGT. The CDR3 consists of 14 residues. V was cut by 4 bases and J by 2 bases, with 9 bases left in between. The CDR3 here is CASSGRVGNQPQHF. The CDR3 DNA, read in part, is TGTGCCAGCAGTGGCAGGGTAGGCAATCAGCCC.

On this clone itself: Read coverage stops 3 residues before the CDR3 terminus; the germline J gene supplies the remainder. The rearrangement links TRBV2 to TRBJ2-3, with 11 bases identical to TRBD2. The CDR3 contains 15 residues. V lost 5 bases and J lost 7; bases outside the gene matches: 8. Germline V CDR1 and CDR2: SNHLY, FYNNEI. The CDR3 reads CASSSLLAGGNTQYF. CDR3 DNA, as far as it was read: TGTGCCAGCAGTTCTCTTCTAGCGGGGGGAAATACG.

As to this clone: With the read ending 3 residues before the CDR3 end, the germline J gene is used to fill in that end. The chain couples TRBV7-2 to TRBJ1-2; no clear D gene. The CDR3 length is 13 residues. The V gene's germline CDR1 is SGHTA and CDR2 FQGNSA. CDR3 DNA, as far as it was read: TGTGCCAGCAGCTTTGGGCCAGTCTACGAC. It encodes CASSFGPVYD. The full CDR3 protein reads CASSFGPVYDYTF.

Concerning this clone: The read falls 3 residues short of the CDR3 end, and the missing part is taken from the germline J gene. This chain connects TRBV5-6 to TRBJ1-2, with 8 bases that match TRBD1. This CDR3 contains 14 residues. Germline CDR1 and CDR2: SGHDT and YYEEEE. The trim removed 4 bases at V and 3 bases at J, leaving 5 bases unmatched. The CDR3 here is CASSPGQGDYGYTF. The part of the CDR3 DNA that was read is TGTGCCAGCAGCCCAGGACAGGGAGACTATGGC.

About this clone itself: The read terminates 3 residues ahead of where the CDR3 ends, so the germline J gene completes it. V is TRBV10-1 and J is TRBJ2-7, with no clear D. This CDR3 spans 15 amino acids. V lost 0 bases to trimming and J lost 2 bases, with 11 bases between them. Germline CDR1 is WNHNN and CDR2 is SYGVQD (reference sequence). The CDR3 sequence is CASSESGSPTYEQYF. The sequenced CDR3 bases are TGCGCCAGCAGTGAGTCGGGCAGCCCCACCTACGAG.

A word on this clone: The read finishes 3 residues shy of the CDR3 end, and the germline J gene is used to complete it. The rearrangement links TRBV9 to TRBJ2-3; D is unresolved. The CDR3 spans 15 residues. Per germline, CDR1 SGDLS and CDR2 YYNGEE. Trimming pared 3 bases from V and 3 bases from J, leaving 14 bases between. Partial CDR3 DNA: TGTGCCAGCAGCGCCTTCCTCTCCCTTACAGATACG. Protein: CASSAFLSLTDT. The full CDR3 is CASSAFLSLTDTQYF.

In the case of this clone: With the read ending 3 residues before the CDR3 end, the germline J gene is used to fill in that end. V gene TRBV30 combines with J gene TRBJ1-3; possibly TRBD1 for D (5 bases). The V gene's germline CDR1 is GTSNPN and CDR2 SVGIG (reference sequence). Trimming removed 1 base from V and 0 bases from J, with 13 bases in between. The CDR3 is 16 residues long. Incomplete CDR3 DNA: TGTGCCTGGAGTGAGGACAACCGACACTCTGGAAACACC. Translating gives CAWSEDNRHSGNT. In full, the CDR3 reads CAWSEDNRHSGNTIYF.

As for this clone: The read is 3 residues too short to cover the CDR3 end, so that end is filled in from the germline J gene. This chain joins TRBV20-1 and TRBJ2-5, with 7 bases that match TRBD2. The V gene's germline CDR1 is DFQATT and CDR2 SNEGSKA (reference sequence). This CDR3 contains 14 residues. V lost 3 bases and J lost 5; bases outside the gene matches: 9. The CDR3 loop reads CSASLGRGDETQYF. The CDR3 bases that were read are TGCAGTGCTAGCCTCGGTCGGGGGGATGAGACC.

Comments on this clone: The read comes to an end 3 residues before the CDR3 does, leaving the germline J gene to fill in the end. V usage is TRBV5-1 and J usage is TRBJ2-1, with 11 bases that match TRBD2. Germline CDR1 reads SGHRS; CDR2 reads YFSETQ. The CDR3 length is 14 residues. Trimming took 6 bases from V and 8 from J; bases not matched to a gene: 7. Partial CDR3 DNA: TGCGCCAGCACCGTTTTAGCGGGGGGGCATGAG. The encoded protein is CASTVLAGGHE. The CDR3 as a whole reads CASTVLAGGHEQFF.

On this clone: The DNA ends 3 residues before the CDR3 does, and the rest of the CDR3 is filled in from the germline J gene. The gene calls are TRBV19 and TRBJ1-2; D is unresolved. This CDR3 has 13 residues. The V gene's germline CDR1 is LNHDA and CDR2 SQIVND (reference sequence). V lost 1 base and J lost 3, with 6 bases in between. Partial CDR3 DNA: TGTGCCAGTAGTATAGTAACAGACTATGGC. This translates into CASSIVTDYG. The full CDR3 is CASSIVTDYGYTF.

In the case of this clone: The read stops 3 residues short of the end of the CDR3; the missing end is completed from the germline J gene. This chain connects TRBV7-2 to TRBJ2-3; D is undetermined. V was cut by 5 bases and J by 2 bases, with 8 bases left in between. The CDR3 loop spans 13 amino acids. In germline, CDR1 is SGHTA, CDR2 FQGNSA. The CDR3 sequence: CASSPQHTDTQYF. CDR3 DNA, as far as it was read: TGTGCCAGCAGCCCCCAACACACAGATACG. Full variable domain (missing parts from reference TRBV7-2 and TRBJ2-3): GAGVSQSPSNKVTEKGKDVELRCDPISGHTALYWYRQSLGQGLEFLIYFQGNSAPDKSGLPSDRFSAERTGGSVSTLTIQRTQQEDSAVYLCASSPQHTDTQYFGPGTRLTVL.

Comment on this clone: The read ends 3 residues early relative to the CDR3; the germline J gene fills the gap. The chain combines TRBV6-4 with TRBJ2-3, with TRBD1 identical over 7 bases. Germline CDR1 MRHNA, CDR2 SNTAGT. V was pared by 6 bases and J by 2 bases, with 8 bases of the junction left unmatched. There are 15 residues in the CDR3. Partial CDR3 DNA: TGTGCCAGCAGACCGGGACAGACTAACACAGATACG. Residues: CASRPGQTNTDT. The whole CDR3 protein reads CASRPGQTNTDTQYF.

As concerns this clone: From the germline J gene comes the end of the CDR3, since the read stops 3 residues before it. The V call is TRBV14, the J call TRBJ2-7, with D possibly being TRBD1 (5 bases). The germline V and J ends were trimmed by 2 bases and 5 bases, with 16 bases remaining between them. The V gene's germline CDR1 is SGHDN and CDR2 FVKESK. This CDR3 is 15 amino acids long. CDR3 sequence reads: CASSQKLSGFHEQYF. CDR3 bases read: TGTGCCAGCAGCCAAAAGTTGTCAGGGTTCCACGAG.

Comment on this clone: From the germline J gene comes the end of the CDR3, since the read stops 3 residues before it. The chain has TRBV19 and TRBJ2-1; TRBD2 matches at 8 bases. With 3 bases clipped from V and 0 bases from J, the junction kept 10 bases outside the gene matches. CDR3 length: 18 residues. Germline V gene sequence: CDR1 LNHDA, CDR2 SQIVND (reference sequence). The CDR3 is CASSIGGGLTSSYNEQFF. CDR3 DNA, as far as it was read: TGTGCCAGTAGTATCGGGGGGGGACTAACGAGCTCCTACAATGAG.

Concerning this clone itself: The read ends 3 residues early relative to the CDR3; the germline J gene fills the gap. The chain combines TRBV5-6 with TRBJ2-2, with D hard to call. The CDR3 consists of 13 residues. Trimming removed 3 bases at V and 6 bases at J, with 9 bases between. CDR1 SGHDT and CDR2 YYEEEE come from the germline V gene. The CDR3 sequence: CASSSSFAGELFF. The CDR3 bases that were read are TGTGCCAGCAGCTCCTCCTTTGCCGGGGAG.

For this clone: Read sequence stops 3 residues before the CDR3 end, and the germline J gene provides the missing end. This chain connects TRBV18 to TRBJ1-1; 7 nucleotides align to TRBD1. Germline trimming cut 0 bases from V and 4 bases from J; bases unmatched to any gene: 11. CDR3 length equals 17 residues. Germline V gene data show CDR1 as KGHSH and CDR2 as LQKENI. Partial CDR3 DNA: TGTGCCAGCTCACCACCGTTTATAGAGGGGGCGAGCACTGAA. Translated: CASSPPFIEGASTE. The whole CDR3 protein is CASSPPFIEGASTEAFF.

For this clone: Coverage ceases 3 residues before the CDR3 finishes, and the germline J gene fills in the end. The V gene is TRBV20-1, the J gene TRBJ2-5; D possibly corresponds to TRBD1 (5 bases). The V end lost 0 bases, the J end lost 0 bases, and 8 bases lay between the germline ends. CDR3 length: 14 amino acids. Germline values: CDR1 DFQATT, CDR2 SNEGSKA (reference sequence). CDR3 DNA, as far as it was read: TGCAGTGCTAGAGAAAGGGGAAACCAAGAGACC. Translated, it gives CSARERGNQET. In full, the CDR3 reads CSARERGNQETQYF.

CDR3 bases read: TGTGCCAGCAGTAGACCACAGGGAATCTACGAG. Translation gives CASSRPQGIYE. The CDR3 in full is CASSRPQGIYEQYF. This chain uses TRBV2 with TRBJ2-7; maybe TRBD1 (6 bases). The sequenced fragment ends 3 residues before the CDR3 boundary, so the rest is inferred from the germline J gene. The V end was cut by 5 bases, the J end by 3 bases, with 14 bases between. Germline assignment: CDR1 SNHLY and CDR2 FYNNEI. The CDR3 runs to 14 residues.

On this clone itself: At one of its ends the junction is not consistent with the germline gene, which may arise from a read error. The read ends 3 residues shy of where the CDR3 ends; the end is completed using the germline J gene. Other nucleotide sequences in the sample specify the same CDR3. The chain has TRBV18 and TRBJ1-3, with a weak D call TRBD1 (5 bases). This CDR3 spans 19 amino acids. Germline V gene lookup returns CDR1 KGHSH and CDR2 LQKENI. The CDR3 bases that were read are TGTGCCAGCTCACTTGCCCCCCAGGGCCAATATGCCTCTGGAAACACG. This translates into CASSLAPQGQYASGNT. The complete CDR3 reads CASSLAPQGQYASGNTIYF.

About this clone itself: The DNA ends 3 residues before the CDR3 does, and the rest of the CDR3 is filled in from the germline J gene. The genes are TRBV20-1 and TRBJ1-2; a weak D match, TRBD1 (6 bases). The V end was cut by 1 base, the J end by 0 bases, with 15 bases between. CDR3 length: 16 amino acids. The V gene's germline CDR1 is DFQATT and CDR2 SNEGSKA (reference sequence). The CDR3 region is CSARGKWDKANYGYTF. The CDR3 DNA, read in part, is TGCAGTGCTAGAGGGAAGTGGGACAAAGCTAACTATGGC.

Details on this clone: Read data end 3 residues before the CDR3 end; the end is taken from the germline J gene. The V call is TRBV5-1, the J call TRBJ2-7; TRBD2 matches at 12 bases. V lost 4 bases to trimming and J lost 6 bases; unmatched junction nucleotides: 5. CDR1 SGHRS and CDR2 YFSETQ come from the germline V gene. This CDR3 contains 14 residues. This chain's CDR3 is CASSPGLAGSEQYF. CDR3 bases read: TGCGCCAGCAGCCCGGGACTAGCGGGTTCCGAG.

To note about this clone: The CDR3 is cut off 3 residues early in the read; its end comes from the germline J gene. The same CDR3 can be traced to other DNA sequences in this sample. The chain is built from TRBV18 and TRBJ1-3; tentatively, D is TRBD1 (5 bases). V was shortened by 2 bases and J by 0 bases, with 11 bases between the two germline ends. Germline V lookup: CDR1 KGHSH, CDR2 LQKENI. This CDR3 region has 16 residues. The CDR3 sequence is CASSPEGFFSGNTIYF. The CDR3 DNA, read in part, is TGTGCCAGCTCACCAGAGGGGTTTTTCTCTGGAAACACC.

As to this clone: The CDR3 goes on 3 residues after the read ends, and that part is filled in from the germline J gene. V gene TRBV7-2 combines with J gene TRBJ1-4, with 9 bases that match TRBD1. This CDR3 has 15 residues. V was clipped by 4 bases and J by 4 bases; unmatched bases: 4. CDR1 is SGHTA, CDR2 FQGNSA, per germline. The part of the CDR3 DNA that was read is TGTGCCAGCAGCTCGATGGGACAGGGTAATGAAAAA. It encodes CASSSMGQGNEK. The whole CDR3 reads CASSSMGQGNEKLFF.

Concerning this clone itself: The read ends 3 residues shy of where the CDR3 ends; the end is completed using the germline J gene. The rearrangement joins TRBV30 to TRBJ2-3, with no clear D. The CDR3 is made up of 11 amino acids. CDR1 and CDR2 from the germline V gene are GTSNPN and SVGIG (reference sequence). The CDR3 loop reads CAWYQEETQYF. The CDR3 DNA, read in part, is TGTGCCTGGTACCAGGAAGAGACG.

CDR3 in amino acids: CASSSSLGLTDTQYF. CDR3 DNA (partial): TGTGCCAGCAGCTCATCCCTTGGCCTCACAGATACG. J is TRBJ2-3 and V is TRBV5-4; D is ambiguous. The read gets to within 3 residues of the CDR3 end, and the germline J gene fills in the rest. With 3 bases removed from V and 2 bases from J, the gap between germline ends came to 13 bases. Germline loops: CDR1 SGHNT, CDR2 YYREEE (reference sequence). CDR3 size: 15 residues.